The 22 T cell receptor beta chains below were found in one sample sequenced in a study of blood T cell repertoires in COVID-19. This table comes from immunoSEQ multiplex PCR, and its TCRdb copy is limited to in-frame clones, with some not included. The table has roughly 200,000 clones, 80% to 90% seen once; the top ten hold roughly 9.8%. Material for sequencing was peripheral blood. Every receptor here comes from a human donor with active or convalescent COVID-19. The donor label of this sample is uncertain.

The chain recombines TRBV11-2 with TRBJ2-5; TRBD2 is a possible D gene (6 bases). CDR1 is SGHAT, CDR2 FQNNGV, per germline. Between the trimmed V and J ends, which lost 3 bases and 1 base, there was a span of 9 bases. The CDR3 totals 14 residues. The CDR3 sequence is CASSFRGAQETQYF. The CDR3 DNA reads TGTGCCAGCAGCTTTCGCGGGGCCCAAGAGACCCAGTACTTC. Drawing the rest from reference TRBV11-2 and TRBJ2-5, the complete variable domain is EAGVAQSPRYKIIEKRQSVAFWCNPISGHATLYWYQQILGQGPKLLIQFQNNGVVDDSQLPKDRFSAERLKGVDSTLKIQPAKLEDSAVYLCASSFRGAQETQYFGPGTRLLVL.

CDR3 DNA: TGCAGCGTACAGGGGGATCAAACTGAAGCTTTCTTT. Translation gives CSVQGDQTEAFF. This sequence joins TRBV29-1 and TRBJ1-1, with 8 bases fitting TRBD1. This CDR3 has 12 residues. Germline V CDR1 and CDR2: SQVTM, ANQGSEA. J lost 5 bases, V lost 6 bases, and 5 bases had no gene match.

The chain has TRBV4-1 and TRBJ2-5; 8 bases fit TRBD1. This CDR3 region has 15 residues. J lost 4 bases, V lost 3 bases, and 7 bases had no gene match. Germline V gives CDR1 MGHRA, CDR2 YSYEKL. This CDR3 reads CASSHEDRAAETQYF. Written as DNA, the CDR3 is TGCGCCAGCAGCCATGAGGACAGGGCCGCAGAGACCCAGTACTTC.

V and J are TRBV11-2 and TRBJ2-3, with a tentative D call TRBD2 (5 bases). Trimming left V 3 bases short and J 6 bases short, with 13 bases between. The CDR3 consists of 14 residues. The germline V gene encodes CDR1 SGHAT and CDR2 FQNNGV. The CDR3 loop is CASSFQDSGDTQYF. CDR3 bases: TGTGCCAGCAGCTTCCAGGACTCTGGGGATACGCAGTATTTT.

V is TRBV18 and J is TRBJ1-2; 7 nucleotides match TRBD1. The CDR3 consists of 14 residues. CDR1 is KGHSH and CDR2 is LQKENI in the germline V gene. J lost 5 bases, V lost 8 bases, and 11 bases had no gene match. In nucleotides, the CDR3 is TGTGCCAGCCTCATCGAACAGGGGAAATATGGCTACACCTTC. It specifies CASLIEQGKYGYTF.

The chain is built from TRBV27 and TRBJ1-5; 7 bases are shared with TRBD1. Germline V gene sequence: CDR1 MNHEY, CDR2 SMNVEV (reference sequence). V lost 5 bases and J lost 2; bases outside the gene matches: 12. This CDR3 comprises 17 residues. The CDR3 nucleotides are TGTGCCAGCAGTCCCCGAGTAGGGGGCGCGGGCAATCAGCCCCAGCATTTT. This codes for CASSPRVGGAGNQPQHF.

V is TRBV4-1 and J is TRBJ2-5; TRBD2 agrees at 9 bases. J gave up 6 bases and V 2 bases, and 10 bases lay outside the gene matches. Germline CDR1 is MGHRA and CDR2 is YSYEKL. This CDR3 spans 16 amino acids. CDR3 sequence: CASSQYSGGQGKTQYF. CDR3 in DNA: TGCGCCAGCAGCCAATATAGCGGGGGCCAGGGTAAGACCCAGTACTTC.

V usage is TRBV11-2 and J usage is TRBJ2-7; D may be TRBD2 (6 bases). The CDR3 has 15 residues. Germline assignment: CDR1 SGHAT and CDR2 FQNNGV. V was shortened by 1 base and J by 7 bases, with 17 bases between the two germline ends. The CDR3 DNA reads TGTGCCAGCAGCTTAGCGGGAGTGGGATTCATAGAGCAGTACTTC. Encoded protein: CASSLAGVGFIEQYF. The full variable domain, rest sourced from reference TRBV11-2 and TRBJ2-7, is EAGVAQSPRYKIIEKRQSVAFWCNPISGHATLYWYQQILGQGPKLLIQFQNNGVVDDSQLPKDRFSAERLKGVDSTLKIQPAKLEDSAVYLCASSLAGVGFIEQYFGPGTRLTVT.

The rearrangement uses TRBV6-4 and TRBJ1-5; possible D gene TRBD1, 5 bases. Trimming took 0 bases from V and 7 from J, leaving 10 bases between them. CDR3 length equals 14 residues. CDR1 MRHNA and CDR2 SNTAGT come from the germline V gene. CDR3 sequence reads: CASSDSVGGQPQHF. The CDR3 DNA reads as TGTGCCAGCAGTGACTCGGTTGGGGGGCAGCCCCAGCATTTT.

The chain is built from TRBV7-8 and TRBJ1-2, with a weak D call TRBD1 (5 bases). The V gene lost 8 bases and the J gene lost 3 bases, with 19 bases spanning the gap. The CDR3 totals 15 residues. Germline V gene sequence: CDR1 SGHVS, CDR2 FQNEAQ. In DNA, the CDR3 is TGTGCCAGCGGACAATACAGAACCAGGGACTATGGCTACACCTTC. Translation: CASGQYRTRDYGYTF.

The CDR3 bases are TGTGCCAGCAGGGAGGAGTCAAGGAGGAATGAGCAGTTCTTC. Translating gives CASREESRRNEQFF. This chain joins TRBV2 and TRBJ2-1; TRBD2 might be the D (5 bases). V lost 6 bases to trimming and J lost 7 bases, with 16 bases between them. The germline V gene encodes CDR1 SNHLY and CDR2 FYNNEI. This CDR3 comprises 14 residues.

The chain joins TRBV7-9 to TRBJ1-2, with D unclear. The CDR3 spans 16 residues. V lost 5 bases to trimming and J lost 0 bases, with 16 bases between them. The germline CDR1 and CDR2 sequences are SEHNR and FQNEAQ (reference sequence). The CDR3 coding sequence is TGTGCCAGCAGCCTAAAAATCCCAATGGCTAACTATGGCTACACCTTC. It specifies CASSLKIPMANYGYTF.

Comments on this clone: At one boundary the junction diverges from the germline segment, which might be a read error. The V and J genes are TRBV6-5 and TRBJ1-2, with D uncertain. The CDR3 length is 11 residues. Germline CDR1 is MNHEY and CDR2 is SVGAGI. The CDR3 is CASRTNYGYTF. The CDR3 nucleotides are TGTGCCAGCAGAACTAATTATGGCTACACCTTC.

The gene calls are TRBV6-5 and TRBJ2-1; TRBD1 aligns across 9 bases. Germline CDR1 and CDR2: MNHEY and SVGAGI. Germline trimming cut 6 bases from V and 3 bases from J; bases unmatched to any gene: 6. The CDR3 extends over 15 amino acids. CDR3 protein: CASRRGTGNYNEQFF. The DNA of the CDR3 is TGTGCCAGCAGGAGGGGGACAGGGAACTACAATGAGCAGTTCTTC.

V usage is TRBV2 and J usage is TRBJ2-7; 10 bases fit TRBD2. The ends lost 3 bases at V and 4 bases at J; junction bases unmatched: 6. CDR3 size: 15 residues. Per germline, CDR1 SNHLY and CDR2 FYNNEI. CDR3 DNA: TGTGCCAGCAGTGACACTAGCGGGAAGGGGTACGAGCAGTACTTC. This encodes CASSDTSGKGYEQYF. Variable domain in full (rest from reference TRBV2 and TRBJ2-7): EPEVTQTPSHQVTQMGQEVILRCVPISNHLYFYWYRQILGQKVEFLVSFYNNEISEKSEIFDDQFSVERPDGSNFTLKIRSTKLEDSAMYFCASSDTSGKGYEQYFGPGTRLTVT.

The chain is built from TRBV28 and TRBJ1-5; D may be TRBD1 (5 bases). The germline gives CDR1 MDHEN, CDR2 SYDVKM. The CDR3 has 12 residues. Trimming removed 1 base from V and 12 bases from J, with 10 bases in between. The CDR3 loop reads CASSLFLTDQHF. The DNA of the CDR3 is TGTGCCAGCAGTTTATTTTTGACAGACCAGCATTTT.

This chain joins TRBV6-2 or TRBV6-3 and TRBJ2-1, with TRBD2 matching 12 bases. Unmatched junction bases numbered 9, after V lost 2 bases and J lost 7 bases. Germline V lookup: CDR1 MNHEY, CDR2 SVGEGT. The CDR3 loop spans 17 amino acids. The DNA for the CDR3 is TGTGCCAGCAGTTACGATAGCCCGACTAGCGGGAGAAATGAGCAGTTCTTC. Amino acid sequence: CASSYDSPTSGRNEQFF.

This sequence joins TRBV12-3 or TRBV12-4 and TRBJ2-7; no definite D call. Trimming cost V 0 bases and J 2 bases, with 2 bases left between them. This CDR3 spans 12 amino acids. The CDR3 here is CASSLAAYEQYF. DNA of the CDR3: TGTGCCAGCAGTTTAGCCGCCTACGAGCAGTACTTC.

The chain joins TRBV7-6 to TRBJ2-5, with TRBD2 matching 11 bases. J was trimmed by 1 base and V by 6 bases; bases with no gene match: 7. This CDR3 has 16 amino acids. Looked up from germline, CDR1 is SGHVS and CDR2 is FNYEAQ. The CDR3 protein is CASSLASGGLQETQYF. The CDR3 bases are TGTGCCAGCAGTCTAGCTAGCGGGGGGCTCCAAGAGACCCAGTACTTC.

The rearrangement joins TRBV2 to TRBJ2-7, with 7 positions matching TRBD2. CDR3 size: 15 residues. The junction had 12 bases not matched to a gene; V was cut back by 7 bases and J by 3 bases. Per germline, CDR1 SNHLY and CDR2 FYNNEI. CDR3 sequence (DNA): TGTGCCAGCACCGAGAGCGGGAATTTGTTCTACGAGCAGTACTTC. This sequence encodes CASTESGNLFYEQYF.

The J gene is TRBJ2-3, the V gene TRBV5-4; possibly TRBD2 for D (5 bases). The germline V and J ends were trimmed by 3 bases and 2 bases, with 13 bases remaining between them. The CDR3 is made up of 15 amino acids. Germline assignment: CDR1 SGHNT and CDR2 YYREEE (reference sequence). This chain's CDR3 is CASSSGGANTDTQYF. The CDR3 nucleotides are TGTGCCAGCAGCTCCGGAGGTGCAAACACAGATACGCAGTATTTT.

The chain joins TRBV19 to TRBJ2-7, with D maybe TRBD2 (6 bases). Trimming took 4 bases from V and 10 from J, leaving 14 bases between them. Looked up from germline, CDR1 is LNHDA and CDR2 is SQIVND (reference sequence). This CDR3 has 12 residues. This CDR3 is CASSNRDSAQYF. CDR3 sequence (DNA): TGTGCCAGTAGTAACCGGGACTCGGCACAGTACTTC. The full variable domain, rest sourced from reference TRBV19 and TRBJ2-7, is DGGITQSPKYLFRKEGQNVTLSCEQNLNHDAMYWYRQDPGQGLRLIYYSQIVNDFQKGDIAEGYSVSREKKESFPLTVTSAQKNPTAFYLCASSNRDSAQYFGPGTRLTVT.